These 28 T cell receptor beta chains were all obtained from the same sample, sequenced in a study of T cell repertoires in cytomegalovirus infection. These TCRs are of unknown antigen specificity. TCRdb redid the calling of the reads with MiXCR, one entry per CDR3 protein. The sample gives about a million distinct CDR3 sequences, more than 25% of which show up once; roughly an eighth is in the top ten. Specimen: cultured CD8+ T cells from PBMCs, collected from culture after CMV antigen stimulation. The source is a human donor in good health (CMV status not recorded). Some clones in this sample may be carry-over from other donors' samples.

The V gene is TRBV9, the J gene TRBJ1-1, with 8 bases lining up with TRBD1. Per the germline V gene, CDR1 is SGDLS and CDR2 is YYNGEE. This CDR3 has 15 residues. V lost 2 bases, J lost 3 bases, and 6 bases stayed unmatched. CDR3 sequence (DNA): TGTGCCAGCAGCGTGATACAGGGGGAGGACACTGAAGCTTTCTTT. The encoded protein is CASSVIQGEDTEAFF. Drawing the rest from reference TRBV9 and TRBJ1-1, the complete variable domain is DSGVTQTPKHLITATGQRVTLRCSPRSGDLSVYWYQQSLDQGLQFLIQYYNGEERAKGNILERFSAQQFPDLHSELNLSSLELGDSALYFCASSVIQGEDTEAFFGQGTRLTVV.

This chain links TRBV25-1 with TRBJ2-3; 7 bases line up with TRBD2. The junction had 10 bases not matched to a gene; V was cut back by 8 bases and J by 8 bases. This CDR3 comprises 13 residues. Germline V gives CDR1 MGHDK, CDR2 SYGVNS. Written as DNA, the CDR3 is TGTGCCAGCCTCGGCGGACCGGGGGGTACGCAGTATTTT. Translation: CASLGGPGGTQYF.

The CDR3 nucleotides read TGTGCCAGCAGCAATGGGCAAAGAAACAATGAGCAGTTCTTC. As protein: CASSNGQRNNEQFF. The chain employs TRBV7-8 and TRBJ2-1; D gene unclear. CDR1 SGHVS and CDR2 FQNEAQ come from the germline V gene. The CDR3 sequence is 14 residues long. Trimming cost V 5 bases and J 5 bases, with 13 bases left between them.

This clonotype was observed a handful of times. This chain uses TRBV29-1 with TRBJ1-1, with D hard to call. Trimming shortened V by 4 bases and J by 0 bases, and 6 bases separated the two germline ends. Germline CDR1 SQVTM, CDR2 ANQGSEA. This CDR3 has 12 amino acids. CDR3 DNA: TGCAGCGTTGTGTCCATGAACACTGAAGCTTTCTTT. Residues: CSVVSMNTEAFF.

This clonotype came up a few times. In nucleotides, the CDR3 is TGTGCCAGCAGTTACTCGAGGGGCAGGGGGCGTGAAAAACTGTTTTTT. Residues: CASSYSRGRGREKLFF. V gene TRBV6-5 combines with J gene TRBJ1-4; 8 positions match TRBD1. CDR1 is MNHEY and CDR2 is SVGAGI in the germline V gene. Losses at the gene ends were 0 bases for V and 7 bases for J; bases not matched to a gene: 7. The CDR3 is 16 residues long.

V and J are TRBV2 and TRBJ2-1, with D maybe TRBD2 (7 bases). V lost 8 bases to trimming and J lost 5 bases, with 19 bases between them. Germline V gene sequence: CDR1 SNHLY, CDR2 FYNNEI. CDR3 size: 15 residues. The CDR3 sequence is CASYQLGGPNNEQFF. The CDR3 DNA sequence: TGTGCCAGCTACCAGCTCGGGGGGCCCAACAATGAGCAGTTCTTC. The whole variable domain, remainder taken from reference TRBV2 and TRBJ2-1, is EPEVTQTPSHQVTQMGQEVILRCVPISNHLYFYWYRQILGQKVEFLVSFYNNEISEKSEIFDDQFSVERPDGSNFTLKIRSTKLEDSAMYFCASYQLGGPNNEQFFGPGTRLTVL.

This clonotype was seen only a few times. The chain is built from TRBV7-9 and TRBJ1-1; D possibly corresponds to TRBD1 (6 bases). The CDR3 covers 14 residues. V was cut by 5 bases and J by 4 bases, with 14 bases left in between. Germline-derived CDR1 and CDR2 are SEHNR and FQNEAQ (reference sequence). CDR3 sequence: CASSNDRLGTEAFF. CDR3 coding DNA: TGTGCCAGCAGCAACGACAGGTTGGGCACTGAAGCTTTCTTT.

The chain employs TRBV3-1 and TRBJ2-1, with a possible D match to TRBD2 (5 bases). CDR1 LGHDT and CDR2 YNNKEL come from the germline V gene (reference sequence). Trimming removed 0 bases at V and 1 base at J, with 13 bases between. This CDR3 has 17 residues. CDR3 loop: CASSQERVIWSYNEQFF. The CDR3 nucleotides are TGTGCCAGCAGCCAAGAGAGGGTCATCTGGTCCTACAATGAGCAGTTCTTC.

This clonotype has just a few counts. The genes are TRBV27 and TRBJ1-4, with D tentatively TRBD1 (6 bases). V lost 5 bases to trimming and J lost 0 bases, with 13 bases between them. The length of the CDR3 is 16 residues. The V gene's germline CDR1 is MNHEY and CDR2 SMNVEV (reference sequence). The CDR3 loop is CASSRDTSATNEKLFF. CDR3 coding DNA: TGTGCCAGCAGTAGGGACACCAGCGCAACTAATGAAAAACTGTTTTTT.

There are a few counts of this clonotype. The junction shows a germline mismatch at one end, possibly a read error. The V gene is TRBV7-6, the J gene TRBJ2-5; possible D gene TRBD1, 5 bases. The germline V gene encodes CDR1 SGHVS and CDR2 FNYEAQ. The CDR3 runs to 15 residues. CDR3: CASSPGMMEQETQYF. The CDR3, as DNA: TGTGCTAGCAGCCCAGGGATGATGGAACAAGAGACCCAGTACTTC.

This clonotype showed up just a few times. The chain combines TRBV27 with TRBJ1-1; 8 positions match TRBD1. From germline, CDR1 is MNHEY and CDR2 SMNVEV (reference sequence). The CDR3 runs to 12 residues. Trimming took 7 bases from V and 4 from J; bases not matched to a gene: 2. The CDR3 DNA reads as TGTGCCAGCACGGACAGGGCCACTGAAGCTTTCTTT. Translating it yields CASTDRATEAFF.

The CDR3 is CASGPGQGGDTQYF. CDR3 DNA sequence: TGTGCTAGTGGTCCGGGACAGGGCGGGGATACGCAGTATTTT. V gene TRBV12-5 combines with J gene TRBJ2-3, with 9 nucleotides matching TRBD1. J lost 6 bases, V lost 5 bases, and 6 bases had no gene match. Germline loops: CDR1 LGHNT, CDR2 FRNRAP. The length of the CDR3 is 14 residues.

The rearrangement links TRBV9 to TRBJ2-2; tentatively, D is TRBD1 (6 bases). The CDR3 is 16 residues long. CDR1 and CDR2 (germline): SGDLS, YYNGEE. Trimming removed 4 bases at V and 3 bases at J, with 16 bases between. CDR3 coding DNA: TGTGCCAGCAGCTCCCCCCGGGACATACACACCGGGGAGCTGTTTTTT. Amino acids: CASSSPRDIHTGELFF.

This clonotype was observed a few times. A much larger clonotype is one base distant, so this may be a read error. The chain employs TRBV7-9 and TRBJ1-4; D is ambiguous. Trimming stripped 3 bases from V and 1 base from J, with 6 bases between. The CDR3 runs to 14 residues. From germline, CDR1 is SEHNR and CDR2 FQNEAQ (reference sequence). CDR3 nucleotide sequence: TGTGCCAGCAGCTTTGAGGGAACTAATGAAAAACTGTTTTTT. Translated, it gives CASSFEGTNEKLFF.

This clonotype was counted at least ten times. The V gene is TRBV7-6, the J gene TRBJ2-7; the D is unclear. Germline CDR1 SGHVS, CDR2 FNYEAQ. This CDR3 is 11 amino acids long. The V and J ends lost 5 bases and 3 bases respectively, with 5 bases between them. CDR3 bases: TGTGCCAGCAGCGATCACTACGAGCAGTACTTC. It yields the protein CASSDHYEQYF.

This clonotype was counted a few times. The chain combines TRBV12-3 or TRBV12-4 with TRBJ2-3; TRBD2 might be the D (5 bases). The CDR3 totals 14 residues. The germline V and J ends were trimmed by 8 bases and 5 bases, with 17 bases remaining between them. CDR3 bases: TGTGCCAGCGGGAGCTCCTACGGTGTAGATACGCAGTATTTT. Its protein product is CASGSSYGVDTQYF.

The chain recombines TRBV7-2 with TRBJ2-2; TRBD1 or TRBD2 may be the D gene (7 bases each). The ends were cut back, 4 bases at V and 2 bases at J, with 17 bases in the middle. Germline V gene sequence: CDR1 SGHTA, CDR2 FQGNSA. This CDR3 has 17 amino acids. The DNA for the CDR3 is TGTGCCAGCAGCTGGGCGGGGGACAGATTAAACACCGGGGAGCTGTTTTTT. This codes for CASSWAGDRLNTGELFF.

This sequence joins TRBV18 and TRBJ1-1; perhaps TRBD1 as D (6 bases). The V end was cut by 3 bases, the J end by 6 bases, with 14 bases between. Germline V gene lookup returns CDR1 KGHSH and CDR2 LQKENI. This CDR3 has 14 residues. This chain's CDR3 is CASSPDSMGAEAFF. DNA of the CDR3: TGTGCCAGCTCACCGGACAGTATGGGCGCTGAAGCTTTCTTT.

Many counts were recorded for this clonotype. CDR3 sequence: CASSFGTAYEQYV. CDR3 coding DNA: TGTGCCAGCAGCTTCGGGACAGCCTACGAGCAGTACGTC. This sequence joins TRBV12-3 or TRBV12-4 and TRBJ2-7; TRBD1 matches 7 bases. The CDR3 sequence is 13 residues long. Germline trimming cut 6 bases from V and 2 bases from J; bases unmatched to any gene: 4.

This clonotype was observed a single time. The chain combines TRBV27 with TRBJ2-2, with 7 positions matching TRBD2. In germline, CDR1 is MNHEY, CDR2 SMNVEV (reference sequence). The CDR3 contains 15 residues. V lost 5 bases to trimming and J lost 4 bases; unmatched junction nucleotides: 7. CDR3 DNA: TGTGCCAGCAGTACCCGGGAGGAGGCCACCGGGGAGCTGTTTTTT. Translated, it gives CASSTREEATGELFF.

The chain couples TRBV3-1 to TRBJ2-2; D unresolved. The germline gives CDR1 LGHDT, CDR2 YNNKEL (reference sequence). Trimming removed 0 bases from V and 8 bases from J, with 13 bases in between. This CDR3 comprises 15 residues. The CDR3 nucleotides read TGTGCCAGCAGCCAAGAGTTAGCCGGGTTTGGGGAGCTGTTTTTT. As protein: CASSQELAGFGELFF.

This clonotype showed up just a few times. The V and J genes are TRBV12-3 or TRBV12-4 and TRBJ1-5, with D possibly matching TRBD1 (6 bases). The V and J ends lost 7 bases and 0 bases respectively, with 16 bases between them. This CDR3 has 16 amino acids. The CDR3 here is CASKGGGGDSNQPQHF. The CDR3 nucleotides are TGTGCCAGCAAGGGGGGGGGCGGAGATAGCAATCAGCCCCAGCATTTT.

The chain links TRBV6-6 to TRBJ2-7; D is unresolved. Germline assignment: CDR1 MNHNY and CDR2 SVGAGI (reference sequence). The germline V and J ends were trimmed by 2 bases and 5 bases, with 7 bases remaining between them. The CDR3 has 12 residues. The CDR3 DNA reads TGTGCCAGCAGTTACAGGGTCCACGAGCAGTACGTC. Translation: CASSYRVHEQYV.

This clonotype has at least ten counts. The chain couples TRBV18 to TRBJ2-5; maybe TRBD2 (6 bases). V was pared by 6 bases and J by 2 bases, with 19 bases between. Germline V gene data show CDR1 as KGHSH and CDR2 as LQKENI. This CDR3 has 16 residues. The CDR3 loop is CASSKVPGLIQETQYF. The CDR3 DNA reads TGTGCCAGCTCCAAAGTCCCCGGACTAATTCAAGAGACCCAGTACTTC.

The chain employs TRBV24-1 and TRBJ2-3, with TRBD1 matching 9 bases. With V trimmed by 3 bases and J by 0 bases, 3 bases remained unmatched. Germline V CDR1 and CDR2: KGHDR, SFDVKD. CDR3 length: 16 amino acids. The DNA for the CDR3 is TGTGCCACCAGTGATACCGGGACAGGGAGCACAGATACGCAGTATTTT. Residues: CATSDTGTGSTDTQYF.

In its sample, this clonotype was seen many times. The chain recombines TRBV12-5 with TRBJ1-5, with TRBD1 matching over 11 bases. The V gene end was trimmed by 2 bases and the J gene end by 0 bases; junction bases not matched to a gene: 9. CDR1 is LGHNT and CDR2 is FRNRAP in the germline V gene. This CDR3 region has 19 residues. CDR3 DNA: TGTGCTAGTGGTTTGAATCCGGGACAGGGGGTATCTAGCAATCAGCCCCAGCATTTT. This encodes CASGLNPGQGVSSNQPQHF.

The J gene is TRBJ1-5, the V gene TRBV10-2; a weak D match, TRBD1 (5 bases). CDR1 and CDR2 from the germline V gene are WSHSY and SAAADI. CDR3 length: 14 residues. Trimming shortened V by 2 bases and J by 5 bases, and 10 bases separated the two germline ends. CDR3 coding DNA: TGCGCCAGCAGTGAGGTGGGGGTGCATCAGCCCCAGCATTTT. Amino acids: CASSEVGVHQPQHF.

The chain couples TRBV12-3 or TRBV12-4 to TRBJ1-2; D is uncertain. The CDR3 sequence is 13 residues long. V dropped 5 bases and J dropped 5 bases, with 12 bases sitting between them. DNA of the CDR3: TGTGCCAGCAGTCCCGGATGGATTTATGGCTACACCTTC. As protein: CASSPGWIYGYTF.